This T cell receptor (beta chain) stems from a study of blood T cell repertoires in COVID-19. Study-level background: Acute-phase and convalescent COVID-19 samples originated in the United States, Italy and Spain. The cDNA or gDNA used as material had been derived from T cells, B-cell-depleted T cells, or PBMCs.

Authors' methods: Reference gene primer amplification yielded estimated nucleated cell counts. TCRdb keeps only in-frame clones here, not all; method: immunoSEQ multiplex PCR. That table supplies the V and J calls and clone size; D and trimming were determined from the DNA. The profile shows under 300,000 clones, roughly 80% of them singletons. This CDR3 spans 14 amino acids. Germline lookup yields CDR1 SGHRS and CDR2 YFSETQ. The germline V and J ends were trimmed by 3 bases and 0 bases, with 9 bases remaining between them. Material for sequencing was peripheral blood. This TCR was sampled from a woman aged 18 to 35 with acute or convalescent COVID-19. The chain links TRBV5-1 to TRBJ1-1; D gene uncertain. CDR3 loop: CASSSITLNTEAFF. The CDR3, as DNA: TGCGCCAGCAGCTCTATAACCCTGAACACTGAAGCTTTCTTT.